This T cell receptor (beta chain) was identified during a study of control samples from healthy donors and cancer patients. Germline CDR1 MNHEY, CDR2 SVGAGI. The CDR3 has 13 amino acids. V trimming: 6 bases; J trimming: 4 bases; junction bases outside the gene matches: 3. Here immunoSEQ multiplex PCR was the method, and the copy in TCRdb shows in-frame clones only, minus some. Of 170,000 or so clones listed, approximately 94% are singletons. The origin of this receptor is a man aged 30 to 39 in good health. The chain combines TRBV6-5 with TRBJ2-1; 7 bases are shared with TRBD1. The sample was blood. The chain's CDR3 is CASRGQVYNEQFF. In DNA form, the CDR3 reads TGTGCCAGCAGAGGACAGGTTTACAATGAGCAGTTCTTC.